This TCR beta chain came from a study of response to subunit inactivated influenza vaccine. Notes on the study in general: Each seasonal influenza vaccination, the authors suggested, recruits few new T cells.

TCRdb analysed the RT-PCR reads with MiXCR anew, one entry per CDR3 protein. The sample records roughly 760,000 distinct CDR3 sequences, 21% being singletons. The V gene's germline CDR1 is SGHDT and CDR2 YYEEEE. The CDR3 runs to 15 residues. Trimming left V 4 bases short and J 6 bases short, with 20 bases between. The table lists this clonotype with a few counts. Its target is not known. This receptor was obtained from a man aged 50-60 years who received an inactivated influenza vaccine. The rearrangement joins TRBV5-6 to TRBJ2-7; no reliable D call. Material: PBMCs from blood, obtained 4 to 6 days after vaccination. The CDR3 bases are TGTGCCAGCAGCGGTGGGCTTTTTCCAACCGGCGAGCAGTACTTC. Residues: CASSGGLFPTGEQYF.